Each of the 26 T cell receptor beta chains below was sequenced from the same sample in a study of Graves' ophthalmopathy and Graves' hyperthyroidism. RNA transcripts were the source from which TCR beta CDR3 regions were amplified. An opening RT-PCR round employed HTBI primers and preceded a second-round multiplex PCR. TCRdb re-called the multiplex PCR reads with MiXCR, one entry per CDR3 protein. The sample consists of a few hundred thousand distinct CDR3 sequences, 15% to 20% of them appearing once. The sample taken for sequencing was peripheral blood. Every receptor here comes from an adult man with Graves' ophthalmopathy.

This clonotype was found many times. The chain couples TRBV6-2 or TRBV6-3 to TRBJ2-7, with TRBD2 matching 8 bases. V trimming: 10 bases; J trimming: 1 base; junction bases outside the gene matches: 12. The CDR3 sequence is 15 residues long. Germline assignment: CDR1 MNHEY and CDR2 SVGEGT. Here the CDR3 DNA reads TGTGCCACCCGAAGCGGGGGAACAGCATCCTACGAGCAGTACTTC. This codes for CATRSGGTASYEQYF.

This clonotype was recorded many times. The chain combines TRBV9 with TRBJ1-6; D might be TRBD1 (5 bases). There are 14 residues in the CDR3. Trimming took off 3 bases at V and 4 bases at J, with 8 bases between the two ends. The germline gives CDR1 SGDLS, CDR2 YYNGEE. The CDR3 is CASSGTNYNSPLHF. The CDR3 bases are TGTGCCAGCAGCGGGACAAATTATAATTCACCCCTCCACTTT.

This clonotype showed up many times. The chain has TRBV7-2 and TRBJ2-5; D gene uncertain. V was clipped by 6 bases and J by 2 bases, with 7 bases between them. CDR3 length equals 12 residues. CDR1 and CDR2 from the germline V gene are SGHTA and FQGNSA. CDR3 protein: CASSAKQETQYF. The CDR3 coding sequence is TGTGCCAGCAGTGCTAAGCAAGAGACCCAGTACTTC.

CDR3 in amino acids: CASSSSYAIYGYTF. The CDR3 nucleotides are TGTGCCAGCAGTTCCAGCTATGCGATTTATGGCTACACCTTC. V is TRBV28 and J is TRBJ1-2; D gene uncertain. Between the trimmed V and J ends, which lost 4 bases and 5 bases, there was a span of 14 bases. Germline V gene sequence: CDR1 MDHEN, CDR2 SYDVKM. The CDR3 totals 14 residues.

This clonotype was recorded at least ten times. This chain joins TRBV2 and TRBJ2-5; D is perhaps TRBD1 or TRBD2 (6 bases each). CDR1 and CDR2 from the germline V gene are SNHLY and FYNNEI. V was pared by 2 bases and J by 4 bases, with 11 bases between. This CDR3 has 14 amino acids. In DNA form, the CDR3 reads TGTGCCAGCAGTGAACTGGGGGGCGGAGAGACCCAGTACTTC. Translating gives CASSELGGGETQYF.

This clonotype has at least ten counts. This chain joins TRBV20-1 and TRBJ2-5; TRBD1 or TRBD2 may be the D gene (5 bases each). The CDR3 runs 14 residues. Per germline, CDR1 DFQATT and CDR2 SNEGSKA (reference sequence). Trimming cost V 1 base and J 4 bases, with 13 bases left between them. This CDR3 reads CSARVSGTRETQYF. In DNA form, the CDR3 reads TGCAGTGCTAGAGTATCAGGGACGAGAGAGACCCAGTACTTC.

This clonotype was detected once. The junction and the germline gene differ at one end; a read error may be behind it. This rearrangement joins TRBV15 to TRBJ2-5, with a tentative D call TRBD1 (6 bases). The CDR3 spans 14 residues. Germline V CDR1 and CDR2: LNHNV, YYDKDF (reference sequence). CDR3 bases: TGTGCCACCAGAAGAGATCAGGGGCGAGAGACTCAGTACTTC. It specifies CATRRDQGRETQYF. Based on the CDR3 plus reference TRBV15 and TRBJ2-5, the full variable domain is DAMVIQNPRYQVTQFGKPVTLSCSQTLNHNVMYWYQQKSSQAPKLLFHYYDKDFNNEADTPDNFQSRRPNTSFCFLDIRSPGLGDTAMYLCATRRDQGRETQYFGPGTRLLVL.

This clonotype was counted ten times or more. This rearrangement joins TRBV20-1 to TRBJ1-2, with TRBD1 identical over 8 bases. Germline V lookup: CDR1 DFQATT, CDR2 SNEGSKA (reference sequence). The CDR3 covers 11 residues. V lost 8 bases and J lost 8; bases outside the gene matches: 7. The CDR3 region is CSPRGLGGYTF. The CDR3 DNA is TGCAGTCCCAGGGGGCTAGGGGGCTACACCTTC.

This clonotype has ten or more counts. This chain connects TRBV7-2 to TRBJ1-1; 8 nucleotides line up with TRBD1. The CDR3 runs 15 residues. Per germline, CDR1 SGHTA and CDR2 FQGNSA. The V and J ends lost 5 bases and 4 bases, in that order; junction bases with no gene match: 9. The CDR3 loop reads CASSADRDRITEAFF. The CDR3 coding sequence is TGTGCCAGCAGCGCGGACCGGGACAGGATCACTGAAGCTTTCTTT.

This clonotype has at least ten counts. V and J are TRBV5-1 and TRBJ2-2, with D perhaps assigned TRBD1 or TRBD2 (5 bases each). V shed 4 bases and J shed 4 bases, with 17 bases lying between them. This CDR3 comprises 16 residues. Germline V gene sequence: CDR1 SGHRS, CDR2 YFSETQ. The chain's CDR3 is CASSTQPGSRTGELFF. CDR3 bases: TGCGCCAGCAGCACGCAACCAGGGAGCCGCACCGGGGAGCTGTTTTTT.

This clonotype was detected only once. The rearrangement uses TRBV12-3 or TRBV12-4 and TRBJ1-5; D unresolved. Between the trimmed V and J ends, which lost 5 bases and 0 bases, there was a span of 14 bases. This CDR3 has 16 amino acids. CDR3 nucleotides: TGTGCCAGCAGTGCCCGGAGTGAAGATAGCAATCAGCCCCAGCATTTT. Amino acids: CASSARSEDSNQPQHF.

This clonotype was counted at least ten times. The chain recombines TRBV4-1 with TRBJ1-1, with a weak D call TRBD1 (5 bases). With 0 bases removed from V and 1 base from J, the gap between germline ends came to 9 bases. The germline V gene encodes CDR1 MGHRA and CDR2 YSYEKL. The CDR3 consists of 15 residues. The CDR3 nucleotides are TGCGCCAGCAGCCAAGAAGGGACGGGGAACACTGAAGCTTTCTTT. As protein: CASSQEGTGNTEAFF.

At least ten counts were recorded for this clonotype. V usage is TRBV15 and J usage is TRBJ1-3; perhaps TRBD1 as D (6 bases). The CDR3 sequence is 14 residues long. CDR1 LNHNV and CDR2 YYDKDF come from the germline V gene (reference sequence). The V end lost 6 bases, the J end lost 4 bases, and 13 bases lay between the germline ends. The CDR3 DNA reads as TGTGCCACCAGGACCGACAGGCGAGGAAACACCATATATTTT. Translated: CATRTDRRGNTIYF.

This clonotype came up many times. The V and J genes are TRBV27 and TRBJ1-1; D is unclear. The CDR3 runs 15 residues. CDR1 is MNHEY and CDR2 is SMNVEV in the germline V gene (reference sequence). V was cut by 1 base and J by 1 base, with 10 bases left in between. The CDR3 region is CASSLFSRGNTEAFF. CDR3 nucleotide sequence: TGTGCCAGCAGTTTATTTTCCCGGGGGAACACTGAAGCTTTCTTT.

This clonotype has ten or more counts. This sequence joins TRBV27 and TRBJ1-5; D not certain. The CDR3 is 12 residues long. The V end was cut by 1 base, the J end by 6 bases, with 4 bases between. Looked up from germline, CDR1 is MNHEY and CDR2 is SMNVEV (reference sequence). As DNA, the CDR3 is TGTGCCAGCAGTTTATACGGTCAGCCCCAGCATTTT. This gives the protein CASSLYGQPQHF.

Points on this clonotype: A much larger clone is a single base away; this may be a read error. The V call is TRBV4-1, the J call TRBJ1-1, with unresolved D. Germline-derived CDR1 and CDR2 are MGHRA and YSYEKL. The CDR3 is 16 residues long. DNA for the CDR3: TGCGCCATCAGCCAAGAAGAGAGAGGGTTCAACACTGAAGCTTTCTTT. This gives the protein CAISQEERGFNTEAFF.

This clonotype was recorded many times. The chain carries TRBV29-1 and TRBJ1-1; TRBD1 is a possible D gene (5 bases). Germline values: CDR1 SQVTM, CDR2 ANQGSEA. CDR3 length equals 14 residues. The ends were cut back, 0 bases at V and 5 bases at J, with 13 bases in the middle. CDR3 in amino acids: CSVEEGGGWTEAFF. The CDR3 nucleotides read TGCAGCGTTGAAGAGGGGGGAGGGTGGACTGAAGCTTTCTTT. Full variable domain (remainder filled in from reference TRBV29-1 and TRBJ1-1): SAVISQKPSRDICQRGTSLTIQCQVDSQVTMMFWYRQQPGQSLTLIATANQGSEATYESGFVIDKFPISRPNLTFSTLTVSNMSPEDSSIYLCSVEEGGGWTEAFFGQGTRLTVV.

This clonotype was counted a few times. The gene calls are TRBV5-1 and TRBJ1-1; D is possibly TRBD1 (5 bases). V lost 4 bases to trimming and J lost 5 bases, with 21 bases between them. Germline CDR1 reads SGHRS; CDR2 reads YFSETQ. CDR3 length: 16 amino acids. CDR3 sequence (DNA): TGCGCCAGCAGCCACCGGGCAGGGAGGCGGGGGACTGAAGCTTTCTTT. This translates into CASSHRAGRRGTEAFF.

Many counts were recorded for this clonotype. The chain uses TRBV7-2 and TRBJ2-5, with 11 bases that match TRBD2. The CDR3 runs 16 residues. Germline trimming cut 2 bases from V and 1 base from J; bases unmatched to any gene: 3. From germline, CDR1 is SGHTA and CDR2 FQGNSA. The CDR3 spells CASSLIAGGLQETQYF. For the CDR3, the DNA is TGTGCCAGCAGCTTAATAGCGGGGGGGCTCCAAGAGACCCAGTACTTC.

The chain links TRBV15 to TRBJ2-5; TRBD2 agrees at 10 bases. Germline CDR1 is LNHNV and CDR2 is YYDKDF (reference sequence). V dropped 5 bases and J dropped 0; count of bases not matched to a gene: 6. The CDR3 contains 16 residues. The CDR3 region has the DNA TGTGCCACCAGCCTAGCGGGAGCGCCAAACCAAGAGACCCAGTACTTC. Translation gives CATSLAGAPNQETQYF.

This clonotype was detected many times. V usage is TRBV6-2 or TRBV6-3 and J usage is TRBJ2-2; 7 nucleotides agree with TRBD1. With 6 bases clipped from V and 5 bases from J, the junction kept 3 bases outside the gene matches. Germline loops: CDR1 MNHEY, CDR2 SVGEGT. The CDR3 spans 13 residues. In DNA form, the CDR3 reads TGTGCCAGCAGGGCAGGGGGTACCGGGGAGCTGTTTTTT. Amino acids: CASRAGGTGELFF.

About this clonotype: With a much larger clone just one base away, this may be a read error. This sequence joins TRBV13 and TRBJ1-6; D might be TRBD1 (6 bases). Trimming took off 6 bases at V and 0 bases at J, with 6 bases between the two ends. CDR1 is PRHDT and CDR2 is FYEKMQ in the germline V gene (reference sequence). The CDR3 is made up of 14 amino acids. In nucleotides, the CDR3 is TGTGCCAGCAGAGGGGGCTCCTATAATTCACCCCTCCACTTT. It specifies CASRGGSYNSPLHF.

In its sample, this clonotype was seen many times. The CDR3 is CATNPNSGPYEQYF. The CDR3 DNA reads TGTGCCACCAACCCAAATTCAGGGCCCTACGAGCAGTACTTC. The rearrangement uses TRBV15 and TRBJ2-7, with D possibly TRBD1 on 5 matching bases. Trimming pared 7 bases from V and 2 bases from J, leaving 15 bases between. The CDR3 extends over 14 amino acids. Germline V gives CDR1 LNHNV, CDR2 YYDKDF (reference sequence).

This clonotype has at least ten counts. The J gene is TRBJ2-2, the V gene TRBV19; 7 nucleotides match TRBD2. CDR1 and CDR2 from the germline V gene are LNHDA and SQIVND (reference sequence). The junction had 5 bases not matched to a gene; V was cut back by 3 bases and J by 7 bases. This CDR3 has 14 residues. CDR3 DNA sequence: TGTGCCAGTAGTATTTCCCAGCGGGGCGGGGAGCTGTTTTTT. It codes for CASSISQRGGELFF.

This clonotype was seen ten or more times. The CDR3 DNA reads TGTGCCAGCAGCTCAATCACAGGGTCGAGGACTGAAGCTTTCTTT. As protein: CASSSITGSRTEAFF. V and J are TRBV5-5 and TRBJ1-1; D is possibly TRBD1 (6 bases). Germline V CDR1 and CDR2: SGHKS, YYEKEE (reference sequence). The CDR3 is made up of 15 amino acids. Trimming pared 3 bases from V and 5 bases from J, leaving 17 bases between.

In this sample, this clonotype turned up many times. This chain connects TRBV9 to TRBJ2-7; tentative D call: TRBD2 (6 bases). The germline V and J ends were trimmed by 0 bases and 1 base, with 17 bases remaining between them. There are 17 residues in the CDR3. In germline, CDR1 is SGDLS, CDR2 YYNGEE. The CDR3 coding sequence is TGTGCCAGCAGCGTAGCCGGGTTGGGCGGGGAGTCCTACGAGCAGTACTTC. It translates to CASSVAGLGGESYEQYF.